The source of this TCR beta chain is a study of blood T cell repertoires in COVID-19. Produced via immunoSEQ multiplex PCR; TCRdb's table is partial and in-frame only. The sample lists 200,000 or so clones; roughly 90% were seen once. The sample consisted of PBMCs or T cells enriched from blood (not recorded which). The source of this sequence is a woman aged 18-29 years who had recovered from COVID-19.

In nucleotides, the CDR3 is TGCGCCAGCAGCCAAGATGACGCGGCCTCCTACGAGCAGTACTTC. The encoded protein is CASSQDDAASYEQYF. This sequence joins TRBV4-1 and TRBJ2-7; no clear D gene. The CDR3 is 15 amino acids. Per germline, CDR1 MGHRA and CDR2 YSYEKL. The V end was cut by 0 bases, the J end by 0 bases, with 9 bases between.